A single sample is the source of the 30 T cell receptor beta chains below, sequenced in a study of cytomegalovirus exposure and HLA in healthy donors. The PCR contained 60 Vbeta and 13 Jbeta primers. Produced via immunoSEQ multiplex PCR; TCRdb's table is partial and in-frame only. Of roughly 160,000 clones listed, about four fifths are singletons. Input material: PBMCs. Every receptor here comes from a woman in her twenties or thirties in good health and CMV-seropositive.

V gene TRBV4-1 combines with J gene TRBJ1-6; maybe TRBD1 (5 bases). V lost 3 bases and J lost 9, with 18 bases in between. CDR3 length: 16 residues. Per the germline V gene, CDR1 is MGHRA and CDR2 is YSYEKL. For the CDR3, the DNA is TGCGCCAGCAGCCAGGGCCGGGACTTTCTCTCTTCACCCCTCCACTTT. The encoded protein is CASSQGRDFLSSPLHF.

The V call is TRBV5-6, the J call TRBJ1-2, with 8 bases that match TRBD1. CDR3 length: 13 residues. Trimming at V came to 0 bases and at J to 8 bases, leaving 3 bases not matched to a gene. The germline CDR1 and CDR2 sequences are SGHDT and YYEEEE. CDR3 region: CASSLGQGSGYTF. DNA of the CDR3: TGTGCCAGCAGCTTGGGACAGGGGAGCGGCTACACCTTC.

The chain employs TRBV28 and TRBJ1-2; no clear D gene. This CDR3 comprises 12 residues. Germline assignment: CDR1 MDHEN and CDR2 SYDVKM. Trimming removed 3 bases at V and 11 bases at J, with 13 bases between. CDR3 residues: CASSLPLADYTF. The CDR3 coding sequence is TGTGCCAGCAGTTTGCCCTTGGCAGATTACACCTTC.

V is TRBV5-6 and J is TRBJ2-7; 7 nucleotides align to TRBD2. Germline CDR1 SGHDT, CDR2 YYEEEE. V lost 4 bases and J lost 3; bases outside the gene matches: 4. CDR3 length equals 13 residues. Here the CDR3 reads CASSPGGNYEQYF. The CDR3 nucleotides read TGTGCCAGCAGCCCCGGGGGGAACTACGAGCAGTACTTC.

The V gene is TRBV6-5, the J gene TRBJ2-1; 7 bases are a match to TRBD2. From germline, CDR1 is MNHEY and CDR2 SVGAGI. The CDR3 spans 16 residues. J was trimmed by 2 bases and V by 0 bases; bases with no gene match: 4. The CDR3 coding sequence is TGTGCCAGCAGTTACTCTGCGGGGGAAACCTACAATGAGCAGTTCTTC. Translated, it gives CASSYSAGETYNEQFF.

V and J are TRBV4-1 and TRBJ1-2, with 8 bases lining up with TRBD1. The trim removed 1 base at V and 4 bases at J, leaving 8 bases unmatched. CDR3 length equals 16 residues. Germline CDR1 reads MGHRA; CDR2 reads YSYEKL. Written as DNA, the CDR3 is TGCGCCAGCAGCCAAGCAGGGGGCGAGTGGGTCTATGGCTACACCTTC. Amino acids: CASSQAGGEWVYGYTF.

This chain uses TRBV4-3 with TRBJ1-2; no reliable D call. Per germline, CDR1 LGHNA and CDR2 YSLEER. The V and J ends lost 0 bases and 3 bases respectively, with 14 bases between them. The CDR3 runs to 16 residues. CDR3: CASSQDNHPRDYGYTF. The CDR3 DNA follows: TGCGCCAGCAGCCAAGATAACCACCCGCGGGACTATGGCTACACCTTC.

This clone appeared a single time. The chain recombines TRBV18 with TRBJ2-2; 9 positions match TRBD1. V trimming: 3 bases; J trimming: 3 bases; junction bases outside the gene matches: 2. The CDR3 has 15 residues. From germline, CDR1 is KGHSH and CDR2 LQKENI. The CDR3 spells CASSPRTGDTGELFF. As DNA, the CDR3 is TGTGCCAGCTCACCTAGGACAGGGGACACCGGGGAGCTGTTTTTT.

CDR3 region: CASSVGATGGTTNEKLFF. The CDR3 DNA reads TGTGCCAGCAGCGTAGGCGCCACAGGGGGAACAACTAATGAAAAACTGTTTTTT. The chain recombines TRBV9 with TRBJ1-4; 8 bases agree with TRBD1. The germline V gene encodes CDR1 SGDLS and CDR2 YYNGEE. The CDR3 length is 18 residues. The trim removed 0 bases at V and 0 bases at J, leaving 7 bases unmatched.

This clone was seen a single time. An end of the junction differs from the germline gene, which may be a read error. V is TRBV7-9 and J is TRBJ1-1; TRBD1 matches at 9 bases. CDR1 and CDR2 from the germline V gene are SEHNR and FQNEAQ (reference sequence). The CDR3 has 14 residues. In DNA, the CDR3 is TGTGCCAGCAGCCCACAGGGGGCGAACCCTGAAGCTTTCTTT. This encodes CASSPQGANPEAFF.

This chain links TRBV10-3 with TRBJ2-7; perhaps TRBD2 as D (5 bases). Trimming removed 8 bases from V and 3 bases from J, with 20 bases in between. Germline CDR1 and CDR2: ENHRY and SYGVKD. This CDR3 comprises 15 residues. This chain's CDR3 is CAIADGLSENYEQYF. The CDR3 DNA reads TGTGCCATCGCTGACGGACTCTCCGAGAACTACGAGCAGTACTTC.

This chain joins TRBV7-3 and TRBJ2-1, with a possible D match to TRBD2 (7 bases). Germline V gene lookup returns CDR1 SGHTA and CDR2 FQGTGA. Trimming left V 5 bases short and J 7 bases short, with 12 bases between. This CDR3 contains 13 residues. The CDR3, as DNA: TGTGCCAGCAGCGCGGGGGCGCTTAATGAGCAGTTCTTC. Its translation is CASSAGALNEQFF.

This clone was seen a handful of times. The CDR3 sequence: CASIQGAYNEKLFF. CDR3 nucleotide sequence: TGTGCCAGCATCCAGGGGGCCTATAATGAAAAACTGTTTTTT. This sequence joins TRBV6-6 and TRBJ1-4, with 8 bases identical to TRBD1. CDR1 and CDR2 (germline): MNHNY, SVGAGI (reference sequence). The CDR3 is 14 amino acids. J was trimmed by 4 bases and V by 7 bases; bases with no gene match: 5.

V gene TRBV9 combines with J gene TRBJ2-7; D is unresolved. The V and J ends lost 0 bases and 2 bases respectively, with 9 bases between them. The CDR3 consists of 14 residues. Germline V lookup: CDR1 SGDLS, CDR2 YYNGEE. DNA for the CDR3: TGTGCCAGCAGCGTAGTAAGTCAGACCTACGAGCAGTACTTC. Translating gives CASSVVSQTYEQYF.

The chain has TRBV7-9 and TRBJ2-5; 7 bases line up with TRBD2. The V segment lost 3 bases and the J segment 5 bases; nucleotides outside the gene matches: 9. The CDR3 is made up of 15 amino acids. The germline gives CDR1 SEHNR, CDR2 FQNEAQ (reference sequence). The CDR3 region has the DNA TGTGCCAGCAGCTTCGACGTTCTAGCGGTTGAGACCCAGTACTTC. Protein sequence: CASSFDVLAVETQYF.

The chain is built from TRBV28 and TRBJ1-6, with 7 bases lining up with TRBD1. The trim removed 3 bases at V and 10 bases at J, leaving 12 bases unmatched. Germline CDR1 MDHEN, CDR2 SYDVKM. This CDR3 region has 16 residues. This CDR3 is CASSLFQTGYRSPLHF. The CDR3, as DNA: TGTGCCAGCAGTTTGTTCCAGACAGGGTATAGGTCACCCCTCCACTTT.

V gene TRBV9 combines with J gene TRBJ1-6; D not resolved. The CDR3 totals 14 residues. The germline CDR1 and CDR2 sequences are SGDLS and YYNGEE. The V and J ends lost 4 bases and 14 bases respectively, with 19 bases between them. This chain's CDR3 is CASSQDPHSPSLHF. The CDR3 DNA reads TGTGCCAGCAGCCAAGACCCCCACAGTCCGTCCCTCCACTTT.

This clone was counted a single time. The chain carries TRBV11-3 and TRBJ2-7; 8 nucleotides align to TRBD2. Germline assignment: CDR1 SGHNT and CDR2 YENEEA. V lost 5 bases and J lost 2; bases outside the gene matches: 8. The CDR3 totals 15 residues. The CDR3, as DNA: TGTGCCAGCAGCCGGGGGGGCTTTTCAGCCTACGAGCAGTACTTC. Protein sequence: CASSRGGFSAYEQYF.

This CDR3 is CANTGTGSEREQFF. The DNA for the CDR3 is TGTGCTAACACCGGGACAGGGTCAGAAAGGGAGCAGTTCTTC. This chain links TRBV12-5 with TRBJ2-1, with 9 bases aligning to TRBD1. CDR1 and CDR2 (germline): LGHNT, FRNRAP. V dropped 10 bases and J dropped 10; count of bases not matched to a gene: 14. The CDR3 covers 14 residues.

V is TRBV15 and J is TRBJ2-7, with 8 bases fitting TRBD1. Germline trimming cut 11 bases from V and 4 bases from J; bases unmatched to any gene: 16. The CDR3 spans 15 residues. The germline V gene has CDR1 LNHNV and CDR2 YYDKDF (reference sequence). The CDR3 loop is CAAAPGTGPFYEQYF. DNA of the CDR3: TGTGCCGCCGCCCCCGGGACAGGTCCTTTTTACGAGCAGTACTTC.

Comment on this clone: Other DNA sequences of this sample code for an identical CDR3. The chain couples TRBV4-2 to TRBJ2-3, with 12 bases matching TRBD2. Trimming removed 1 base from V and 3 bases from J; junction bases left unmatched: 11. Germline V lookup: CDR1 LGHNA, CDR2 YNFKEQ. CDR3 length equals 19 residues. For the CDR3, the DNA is TGTGCCAGCAGCCAAGGGCCTAGCGGGGGGGCCCGATTAACAGATACGCAGTATTTT. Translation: CASSQGPSGGARLTDTQYF.

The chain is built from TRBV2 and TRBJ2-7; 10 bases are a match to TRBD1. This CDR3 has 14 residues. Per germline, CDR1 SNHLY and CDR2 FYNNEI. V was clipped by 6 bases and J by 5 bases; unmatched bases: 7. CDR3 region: CASSPRTGGDEQYF. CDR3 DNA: TGTGCCAGCAGCCCGAGGACAGGGGGAGACGAGCAGTACTTC.

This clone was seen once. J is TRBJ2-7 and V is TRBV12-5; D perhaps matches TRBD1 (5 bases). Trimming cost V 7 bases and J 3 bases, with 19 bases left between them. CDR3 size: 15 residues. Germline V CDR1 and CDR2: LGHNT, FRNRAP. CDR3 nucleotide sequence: TGTGCTAGTGCCCCCCCTCTCACAGGTAACTACGAGCAGTACTTC. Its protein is CASAPPLTGNYEQYF.

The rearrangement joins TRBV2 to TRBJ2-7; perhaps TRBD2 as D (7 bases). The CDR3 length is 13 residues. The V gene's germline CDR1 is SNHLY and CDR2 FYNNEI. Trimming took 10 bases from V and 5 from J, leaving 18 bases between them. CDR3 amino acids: CATSGGGFDEQYF. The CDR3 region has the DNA TGTGCCACCTCGGGCGGGGGCTTTGACGAGCAGTACTTC.

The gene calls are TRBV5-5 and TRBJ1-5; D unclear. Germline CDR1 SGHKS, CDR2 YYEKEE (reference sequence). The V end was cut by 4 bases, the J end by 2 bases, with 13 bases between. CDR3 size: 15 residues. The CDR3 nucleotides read TGTGCCAGCAGCCCACTCGGAGTGGGCAATCAGCCCCAGCATTTT. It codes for CASSPLGVGNQPQHF.

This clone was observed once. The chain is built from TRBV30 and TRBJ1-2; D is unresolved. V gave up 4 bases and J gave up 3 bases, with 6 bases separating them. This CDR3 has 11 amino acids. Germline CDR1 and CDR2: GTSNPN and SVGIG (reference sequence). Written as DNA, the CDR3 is TGTGCCTGGACGGGTGACTATGGCTACACCTTC. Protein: CAWTGDYGYTF.

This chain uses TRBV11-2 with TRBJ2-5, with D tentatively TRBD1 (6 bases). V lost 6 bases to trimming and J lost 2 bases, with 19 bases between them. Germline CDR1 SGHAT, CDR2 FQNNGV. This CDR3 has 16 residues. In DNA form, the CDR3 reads TGTGCCAGCAGTCGCGGACAGACTAAGACGCAAGAGACCCAGTACTTC. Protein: CASSRGQTKTQETQYF.

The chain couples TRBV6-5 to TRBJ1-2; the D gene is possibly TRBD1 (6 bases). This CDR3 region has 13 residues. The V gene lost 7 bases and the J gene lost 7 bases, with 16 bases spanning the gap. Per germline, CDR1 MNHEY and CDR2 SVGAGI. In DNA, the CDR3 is TGTGCCAGCATCGGCAGGGGCATCTTTGGCTACACCTTC. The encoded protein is CASIGRGIFGYTF.

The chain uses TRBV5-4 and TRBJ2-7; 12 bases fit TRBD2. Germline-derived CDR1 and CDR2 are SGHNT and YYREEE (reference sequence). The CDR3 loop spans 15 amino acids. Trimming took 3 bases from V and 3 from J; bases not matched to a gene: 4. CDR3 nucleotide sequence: TGTGCCAGCAGCTACGCTAGCGGGGGGGGCTACGAGCAGTACTTC. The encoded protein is CASSYASGGGYEQYF. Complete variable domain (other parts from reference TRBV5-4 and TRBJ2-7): ETGVTQSPTHLIKTRGQQVTLRCSSQSGHNTVSWYQQALGQGPQFIFQYYREEENGRGNFPPRFSGLQFPNYSSELNVNALELDDSALYLCASSYASGGGYEQYFGPGTRLTVT.

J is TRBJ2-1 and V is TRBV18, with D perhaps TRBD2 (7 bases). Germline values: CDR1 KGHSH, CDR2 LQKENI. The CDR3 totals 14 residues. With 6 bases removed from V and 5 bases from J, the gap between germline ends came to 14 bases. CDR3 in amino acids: CASSSGGRHNEQFF. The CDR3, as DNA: TGTGCCAGCTCCTCCGGGGGGCGCCACAATGAGCAGTTCTTC.